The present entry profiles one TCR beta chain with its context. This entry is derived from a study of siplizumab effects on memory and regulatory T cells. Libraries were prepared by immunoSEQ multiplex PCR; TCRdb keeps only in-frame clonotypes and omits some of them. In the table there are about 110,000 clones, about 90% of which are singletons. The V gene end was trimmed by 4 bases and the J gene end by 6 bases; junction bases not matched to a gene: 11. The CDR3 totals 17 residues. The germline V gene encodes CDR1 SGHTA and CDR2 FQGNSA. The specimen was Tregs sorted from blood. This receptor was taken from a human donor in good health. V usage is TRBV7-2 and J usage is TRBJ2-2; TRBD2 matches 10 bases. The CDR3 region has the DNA TGTGCCAGCAGCTCTTATCGGCTAGCGGGGGTACCCGGGGAGCTGTTTTTT. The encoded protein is CASSSYRLAGVPGELFF.